This T cell receptor beta chain is drawn from a study of shared clonotypes between healthy human individuals. The overall study: The people who gave samples were two women and a few men aged 18 to 49. Study-level findings and limits: Exclusively blood specimens were collected; tissue repertoires likely differ.

Regarding this clone: Its antigen remains unidentified.

The CDR3 sequence is 15 residues long. V dropped 6 bases and J dropped 5; count of bases not matched to a gene: 12. CDR1 is MGHDK, CDR2 SYGVNS, per germline. DNA input for the unsorted PBMC replicate PCRs was 250 to 350 ng, about 30,000 T cell genomes. Some clones are missing from TCRdb's copy, which holds only in-frame ones; the method was immunoSEQ multiplex PCR. The sample carries 400,000 to 600,000 clones, 60% to 80% recorded once. The sample consisted of PBMCs. The J gene is TRBJ2-5, the V gene TRBV25-1; TRBD1 matches 7 bases. The TCR comes from a woman aged 40 to 50 in good health. Some clones in this sample may be carry-over from other donors' samples. Here the CDR3 DNA reads TGTGCCAGCAGACCCTCAGGGGGACAATGGGAGACCCAGTACTTC. Amino acid sequence: CASRPSGGQWETQYF.